A selection of T cell receptor beta chains follows, all from one sample in a study of T cell responses to AZD1222 COVID-19 vaccine. Generated by immunoSEQ multiplex PCR, the TCRdb table keeps only in-frame clones and is missing some. This sample has fewer than 130,000 clones, with over 75% found just once. Sample: peripheral blood, taken on day 0 of AZD1222 vaccination. The receptors originated from an adult in good health. Both conserved end residues are part of each CDR3. A D gene is named only where the DNA matches it firmly. Not every row has a clone size; where given, it reads once, few, many or a size class.

D,J,V,size,DNA,CDR3
-,TRBJ1-1,TRBV28,-,TGTGCCAGCAGTTTATATCGGACGGTGAACACTGAAGCTTTCTTT,CASSLYRTVNTEAFF
-,TRBJ1-1,TRBV2,once,TGTGCCAGCAGTCGGGACGGACAAACCATGAACACTGAAGCTTTCTTT,CASSRDGQTMNTEAFF
-,TRBJ1-6,TRBV6-5,-,TGTGCCAGCAACGATCGAGGGAACAATTCACCCCTCCACTTT,CASNDRGNNSPLHF
TRBD1,TRBJ1-1,TRBV18,-,TGTGCCAGCTCACAGGCCGGGACAGGGAGTGAAGCTTTCTTT,CASSQAGTGSEAFF
TRBD1,TRBJ2-5,TRBV10-2,-,TGCGCCAGCAGGGCAAACAGGGGGTCAGAGACCCAGTACTTC,CASRANRGSETQYF
TRBD2,TRBJ2-7,TRBV5-1,-,TGCGCCAGCAGCCCTTCTTTTGGGATAGCGGGATTCTACGAGCAGTACTTC,CASSPSFGIAGFYEQYF
-,TRBJ2-7,TRBV15,few,TGTGCCACCAGCCCGTTCACAGGCGAGCAGTACTTC,CATSPFTGEQYF
TRBD2,TRBJ2-4,TRBV6-5,-,TGTGCCAGCAGCGCGGGGGGGGAGGCCAAAAACATTCAGTACTTC,CASSAGGEAKNIQYF
-,TRBJ1-3,TRBV7-3,-,TGTGCCAGCAGCCGGGGCCTTGGAAACACCATATATTTT,CASSRGLGNTIYF
TRBD1,TRBJ1-2,TRBV6-5,-,TGTGCCAGCAGTTACTCACGGACAGGGCAGGACTATGGCTACACCTTC,CASSYSRTGQDYGYTF